The 18 T cell receptor beta chains below were found in one sample sequenced in a study of blood T cells in healthy people across ages. Together with a sample-barcoded 5' primer, a J-beta primer mix was included in a second PCR lasting about 6 to 11 cycles. TCRdb itself ran the 5' RACE reads through MiXCR, one entry per CDR3 protein. Of approximately 780,000 distinct CDR3 sequences in the sample, under 30% were seen once. These data were also reused for a study on T cells of mothers and their children.

Sequencing was done on a sample of blood. These TCRs come from a boy between 10 and 17 years old in good health.

The genes are TRBV29-1 and TRBJ2-7; D ambiguous. CDR1 and CDR2 from the germline V gene are SQVTM and ANQGSEA. CDR3 length: 14 amino acids. V lost 5 bases and J lost 0, with 14 bases in between. The DNA of the CDR3 is TGCAGCGTTCCCACAGAGACCAGCTCCTACGAGCAGTACTTC. Its protein is CSVPTETSSYEQYF.

Ten or more counts support this clonotype. The chain joins TRBV12-3 or TRBV12-4 to TRBJ1-6; TRBD1 is a possible D gene (5 bases). V was clipped by 3 bases and J by 6 bases, with 9 bases between them. This CDR3 is built from 14 residues. Written as DNA, the CDR3 is TGTGCCAGCAGTTTTCAGGGTTCTAATTCACCCCTCCACTTT. Translated: CASSFQGSNSPLHF.

The chain joins TRBV20-1 to TRBJ1-1; 7 bases are a match to TRBD1. Germline V gene data show CDR1 as DFQATT and CDR2 as SNEGSKA (reference sequence). V lost 5 bases and J lost 3; bases outside the gene matches: 3. There are 12 residues in the CDR3. The CDR3 coding sequence is TGCAGTGCTCACAGGGGACACACTGAAGCTTTCTTT. Residues: CSAHRGHTEAFF.

There are a few counts of this clonotype. The chain is built from TRBV3-1 and TRBJ2-3; the D gene is possibly TRBD2 (5 bases). The CDR3 covers 17 residues. Germline V CDR1 and CDR2: LGHDT, YNNKEL (reference sequence). V shed 0 bases and J shed 0 bases, with 13 bases lying between them. CDR3 loop: CASSQDNRRGSTDTQYF. CDR3 coding DNA: TGTGCCAGCAGCCAAGACAATCGTCGGGGAAGCACAGATACGCAGTATTTT.

The chain combines TRBV20-1 with TRBJ1-6; tentative D call: TRBD1 (5 bases). Germline values: CDR1 DFQATT, CDR2 SNEGSKA (reference sequence). V lost 6 bases, J lost 9 bases, and 15 bases lay in between. This CDR3 contains 13 residues. The CDR3 DNA reads as TGCAGTGCCCGAGGACATCTGACTTCACCCCTCCACTTT. Amino acid sequence: CSARGHLTSPLHF.

This sequence joins TRBV20-1 and TRBJ2-3; TRBD2 agrees at 8 bases. The V segment lost 3 bases and the J segment 0 bases; nucleotides outside the gene matches: 8. The CDR3 is 16 residues long. Germline V gives CDR1 DFQATT, CDR2 SNEGSKA (reference sequence). The CDR3 DNA reads as TGCAGTGCTAGTATGGGCGGGGGGATTAGCACAGATACGCAGTATTTT. This codes for CSASMGGGISTDTQYF.

V usage is TRBV30 and J usage is TRBJ1-1; 7 bases match TRBD1. The CDR3 spans 14 residues. The V gene's germline CDR1 is GTSNPN and CDR2 SVGIG (reference sequence). V lost 8 bases, J lost 0 bases, and 9 bases stayed unmatched. This CDR3 is CAGGTARMNTEAFF. CDR3 bases: TGTGCCGGTGGGACAGCTCGTATGAACACTGAAGCTTTCTTT.

This chain links TRBV27 with TRBJ2-1, with 14 bases identical to TRBD2. The V gene end was trimmed by 11 bases and the J gene end by 11 bases; junction bases not matched to a gene: 11. The CDR3 runs 14 residues. Looked up from germline, CDR1 is MNHEY and CDR2 is SMNVEV (reference sequence). As DNA, the CDR3 is TGTGCCGGCCGGGGACTAGCGGGAGTTCAGAAGCAGTTCTTC. The encoded protein is CAGRGLAGVQKQFF.

The rearrangement joins TRBV12-3 or TRBV12-4 to TRBJ1-2; 7 bases are shared with TRBD1. V shed 2 bases, J shed 4 bases, and the junction held 4 bases outside the gene matches. This CDR3 region has 14 residues. The CDR3: CASSLQQGGYGYTF. The CDR3 coding sequence is TGTGCCAGCAGTTTACAGCAGGGGGGCTATGGCTACACCTTC.

This clonotype was seen more than once but under ten times. The V and J genes are TRBV3-1 and TRBJ2-2, with 10 bases aligning to TRBD2. The CDR3 sequence is 15 residues long. From germline, CDR1 is LGHDT and CDR2 YNNKEL (reference sequence). The junction had 5 bases not matched to a gene; V was cut back by 4 bases and J by 6 bases. The CDR3 DNA sequence: TGTGCCAGCAGCCGCATTACTAGCGGGGCCGGGGAGCTGTTTTTT. It is translated as CASSRITSGAGELFF.

The V gene is TRBV9, the J gene TRBJ2-2; 10 nucleotides align to TRBD1. This CDR3 has 15 residues. Germline V CDR1 and CDR2: SGDLS, YYNGEE. Trimming took 2 bases from V and 4 from J; bases not matched to a gene: 2. This chain's CDR3 is CASSVGQGTTGELFF. CDR3 DNA sequence: TGTGCCAGCAGCGTGGGACAGGGGACCACCGGGGAGCTGTTTTTT.

This clonotype showed up just a few times. The chain links TRBV6-5 to TRBJ1-6; a weak D match, TRBD1 (6 bases). The CDR3 covers 18 residues. The germline gives CDR1 MNHEY, CDR2 SVGAGI. V was cut by 0 bases and J by 0 bases, with 12 bases left in between. The CDR3 sequence: CASSYSGHDSSYNSPLHF. The CDR3 coding sequence is TGTGCCAGCAGTTACTCGGGACACGATAGCTCCTATAATTCACCCCTCCACTTT.

This clonotype came up a few times. The DNA of the CDR3 is TGTGCCAGCAGGGGACTAGCGGGGGGTATAGATACGCAGTATTTT. This codes for CASRGLAGGIDTQYF. The chain couples TRBV12-3 or TRBV12-4 to TRBJ2-3, with 15 bases identical to TRBD2. The CDR3 is 15 amino acids. With 6 bases clipped from V and 5 bases from J, the junction kept 3 bases outside the gene matches.

This chain connects TRBV6-5 to TRBJ2-7, with 9 bases lining up with TRBD2. Judging by the DNA end, TRBJ2-5 fits better; the J call may be wrong. Germline CDR1 reads MNHEY; CDR2 reads SVGAGI. The CDR3 totals 14 residues. The CDR3 coding sequence is TGTGCCAGCAGTTACGCGGGGGGGGTTGGGACCCAGTACTTC. The encoded protein is CASSYAGGVGTQYF.

This clonotype was observed a few times. The gene calls are TRBV12-3 or TRBV12-4 and TRBJ1-2, with D maybe TRBD1 (6 bases). V lost 4 bases and J lost 5, with 14 bases in between. The CDR3 loop spans 14 amino acids. Here the CDR3 reads CASSSGTGAYGYTF. Written as DNA, the CDR3 is TGTGCCAGCAGTTCCGGGACGGGGGCATATGGCTACACCTTC.

The V call is TRBV3-1, the J call TRBJ2-5, with D tentatively TRBD2 (6 bases). CDR3 length: 13 amino acids. Trimming removed 3 bases at V and 7 bases at J, with 12 bases between. CDR1 and CDR2 (germline): LGHDT, YNNKEL (reference sequence). CDR3 coding DNA: TGTGCCAGCAGCCAGACTAGTCTTGGGACCCAGTACTTC. Translation gives CASSQTSLGTQYF.

This clonotype has just a few counts. The gene calls are TRBV2 and TRBJ1-4; TRBD1 matches at 7 bases. The V and J ends lost 4 bases and 13 bases, in that order; junction bases with no gene match: 6. Germline V gives CDR1 SNHLY, CDR2 FYNNEI. CDR3 length equals 12 residues. The CDR3 protein is CASSVIGGGLFF. CDR3 in DNA: TGTGCCAGCAGTGTAATAGGGGGCGGACTGTTTTTT.

There are a few counts of this clonotype. The chain employs TRBV14 and TRBJ2-1, with D perhaps matching TRBD1 (6 bases). Near its end, the DNA agrees better with TRBJ2-7, so the J call may be wrong. Looked up from germline, CDR1 is SGHDN and CDR2 is FVKESK. This CDR3 comprises 15 residues. The CDR3 DNA sequence: TGTGCCAGCAGCCCGCGGGCAGGGGTCGCCTACGAGCAGTACTTC. This codes for CASSPRAGVAYEQYF.